The 20 T cell receptor beta chains below come from one sample, sequenced in a study of CD8 T cells in ankylosing spondylitis. Using its own MiXCR run on the 5' RACE reads, TCRdb lists one record per CDR3 protein. Found here are some 270,000 distinct CDR3 sequences, over 15% of them singletons; the top ten hold about a third. Sequencing was done on a sample of blood, either unsorted or a sorted T cell fraction (not recorded which). These receptors originate from a male donor with ankylosing spondylitis or in good health (not recorded which).

This clonotype was recorded a few times. V is TRBV12-3 or TRBV12-4 and J is TRBJ2-2, with D possibly TRBD1 on 5 matching bases. This CDR3 contains 15 residues. Trimming removed 3 bases from V and 4 bases from J, with 12 bases in between. The CDR3 bases are TGTGCCAGCAGTTTCGACGACAGAATCACCGGGGAGCTGTTTTTT. Its translation is CASSFDDRITGELFF.

This clonotype turned up a few times. The chain couples TRBV4-1 to TRBJ1-5; D is unresolved. This CDR3 comprises 17 residues. V gave up 1 base and J gave up 5 bases, with 18 bases separating them. The V gene's germline CDR1 is MGHRA and CDR2 YSYEKL. CDR3 nucleotides: TGCGCCAGCAGCCAAGTTGAGCAGACCCTAATCCATCAGCCCCAGCATTTT. Its translation is CASSQVEQTLIHQPQHF.

This clonotype was counted between two and nine times. The V call is TRBV6-2 or TRBV6-3, the J call TRBJ2-7, with 7 bases that match TRBD2. This CDR3 is 14 amino acids long. Trimming at V came to 8 bases and at J to 3 bases, leaving 10 bases not matched to a gene. CDR1 MNHEY and CDR2 SVGEGT come from the germline V gene. The CDR3 reads CASRYSSGDYEQYF. CDR3 bases: TGTGCCAGCCGCTACTCTAGCGGAGACTACGAGCAGTACTTC.

The rearrangement uses TRBV11-2 and TRBJ2-7, with D unresolved. The CDR3 contains 14 residues. Germline CDR1 SGHAT, CDR2 FQNNGV. The V gene lost 0 bases and the J gene lost 6 bases, with 12 bases spanning the gap. The DNA of the CDR3 is TGTGCCAGCAGCTTAGATCTTGCAGCTCGCGAGCAGTACTTC. This translates into CASSLDLAAREQYF.

There are a few counts of this clonotype. The J gene is TRBJ2-5, the V gene TRBV12-3 or TRBV12-4; TRBD1 is a possible D gene (5 bases). There are 14 residues in the CDR3. Between the trimmed V and J ends, which lost 6 bases and 3 bases, there was a span of 14 bases. CDR3 residues: CASSVNEGEETQYF. The CDR3 DNA sequence: TGTGCCAGCAGCGTTAATGAAGGGGAAGAGACCCAGTACTTC.

The chain couples TRBV7-3 to TRBJ1-5; D perhaps matches TRBD1 (6 bases). The V and J ends lost 6 bases and 1 base respectively, with 13 bases between them. Germline-derived CDR1 and CDR2 are SGHTA and FQGTGA. This CDR3 is built from 15 residues. The DNA for the CDR3 is TGTGCCAGCAGGGCACAGGGTGGAAGCAATCAGCCCCAGCATTTT. Its protein product is CASRAQGGSNQPQHF.

This clonotype was picked up a small number of times. The V call is TRBV4-3, the J call TRBJ2-1; 10 bases agree with TRBD2. The V and J ends lost 1 base and 0 bases, in that order; junction bases with no gene match: 6. CDR1 LGHNA and CDR2 YSLEER come from the germline V gene. This CDR3 spans 18 amino acids. CDR3 in DNA: TGCGCCAGCAGCCAAGCCCTACTAGCGGGGAGCTCCTACAATGAGCAGTTCTTC. It yields the protein CASSQALLAGSSYNEQFF.

This clonotype has just one count. The V and J genes are TRBV29-1 and TRBJ2-2; D perhaps matches TRBD2 (5 bases). V was shortened by 0 bases and J by 4 bases, with 15 bases between the two germline ends. CDR1 is SQVTM, CDR2 ANQGSEA, per germline. CDR3 size: 16 residues. The CDR3 here is CSVEEDTLRGTGELFF. The CDR3 DNA sequence: TGCAGCGTTGAAGAGGATACTCTTCGGGGCACCGGGGAGCTGTTTTTT.

This clonotype showed up just a few times. This rearrangement joins TRBV7-9 to TRBJ2-1, with 9 positions matching TRBD2. This CDR3 has 16 amino acids. Germline values: CDR1 SEHNR, CDR2 FQNEAQ (reference sequence). V dropped 4 bases and J dropped 4; count of bases not matched to a gene: 8. The CDR3 nucleotides read TGTGCCAGCAGCTCCATTAGCGGGAGTTCTTACAATGAGCAGTTCTTC. This gives the protein CASSSISGSSYNEQFF.

J is TRBJ1-2 and V is TRBV28, with 7 bases fitting TRBD1. V was clipped by 3 bases and J by 5 bases; unmatched bases: 18. This CDR3 is 18 amino acids long. Germline assignment: CDR1 MDHEN and CDR2 SYDVKM. This chain's CDR3 is CASSLPIFTGTVPYGYTF. The CDR3 bases are TGTGCCAGCAGTTTGCCCATCTTCACCGGGACAGTGCCTTATGGCTACACCTTC.

This clonotype has ten or more counts. V and J are TRBV18 and TRBJ2-5; TRBD1 might be the D (5 bases). The CDR3 extends over 13 amino acids. Trimming pared 3 bases from V and 1 base from J, leaving 6 bases between. Germline loops: CDR1 KGHSH, CDR2 LQKENI. The CDR3 spells CASSPTVQETQYF. The CDR3 DNA sequence: TGTGCCAGCTCACCGACAGTCCAAGAGACCCAGTACTTC.

This clonotype was observed at least ten times. The genes are TRBV6-5 and TRBJ2-2; no clear D. The CDR3 runs 13 residues. CDR1 is MNHEY and CDR2 is SVGAGI in the germline V gene. V lost 2 bases and J lost 6, with 7 bases in between. The chain's CDR3 is CASSYVGSGELFF. For the CDR3, the DNA is TGTGCCAGCAGTTACGTCGGGTCCGGGGAGCTGTTTTTT.

This clonotype came up many times. The DNA for the CDR3 is TGCGCCAGCAGCTTGGCCGGACTAGCGGGATTGACGGATACGCAGTATTTT. Its protein is CASSLAGLAGLTDTQYF. J is TRBJ2-3 and V is TRBV5-1; TRBD2 matches at 12 bases. Unmatched junction bases numbered 8, after V lost 0 bases and J lost 6 bases. Germline V gene sequence: CDR1 SGHRS, CDR2 YFSETQ. The CDR3 has 17 residues.

In this sample, this clonotype turned up many times. The chain is built from TRBV12-3 or TRBV12-4 and TRBJ2-2; D perhaps matches TRBD2 (6 bases). V gave up 2 bases and J gave up 6 bases, with 7 bases separating them. The CDR3 extends over 13 amino acids. The DNA for the CDR3 is TGTGCCAGCAGTTTAACTAGCCCCGGGGAGCTGTTTTTT. The encoded protein is CASSLTSPGELFF.

This clonotype came up many times. The chain carries TRBV3-1 and TRBJ2-1; D ambiguous. This CDR3 has 17 residues. With 0 bases removed from V and 6 bases from J, the gap between germline ends came to 18 bases. From germline, CDR1 is LGHDT and CDR2 YNNKEL (reference sequence). CDR3 sequence: CASSQETPVSASNEQFF. The DNA for the CDR3 is TGTGCCAGCAGCCAAGAAACCCCGGTCAGCGCCTCCAATGAGCAGTTCTTC.

The chain employs TRBV27 and TRBJ1-4; D is unclear. V was trimmed by 3 bases and J by 4 bases, leaving 12 bases between them. The CDR3 is made up of 15 amino acids. Germline V CDR1 and CDR2: MNHEY, SMNVEV (reference sequence). As DNA, the CDR3 is TGTGCCAGCAGTTTCCTCGCCCCCAATAATGAAAAACTGTTTTTT. It yields the protein CASSFLAPNNEKLFF.

This chain connects TRBV15 to TRBJ1-4; no reliable D call. Germline-derived CDR1 and CDR2 are LNHNV and YYDKDF (reference sequence). This CDR3 spans 15 amino acids. Trimming stripped 1 base from V and 0 bases from J, with 6 bases between. CDR3 region: CATSRGDSTNEKLFF. The DNA of the CDR3 is TGTGCCACCAGCAGAGGAGACTCAACTAATGAAAAACTGTTTTTT.

This clonotype was found a few times. V usage is TRBV5-1 and J usage is TRBJ2-1; unclear D gene. The V and J ends lost 0 bases and 9 bases respectively, with 16 bases between them. The CDR3 covers 15 residues. The germline V gene encodes CDR1 SGHRS and CDR2 YFSETQ. DNA for the CDR3: TGCGCCAGCAGCTTGGACCCCTCTTGGGATGGTGAGCAGTTCTTC. Translated: CASSLDPSWDGEQFF.

This clonotype was counted ten times or more. The chain links TRBV4-2 to TRBJ2-6, with D unresolved. The ends were cut back, 0 bases at V and 2 bases at J, with 8 bases in the middle. The CDR3 runs 16 residues. The V gene's germline CDR1 is LGHNA and CDR2 YNFKEQ. The CDR3 is CASSQEDGTGANVLTF. For the CDR3, the DNA is TGTGCCAGCAGCCAAGAAGACGGCACTGGGGCCAACGTCCTGACTTTC.

This rearrangement joins TRBV4-3 to TRBJ2-1, with 15 bases matching TRBD2. The CDR3 consists of 15 residues. CDR1 is LGHNA and CDR2 is YSLEER in the germline V gene. V trimming: 4 bases; J trimming: 10 bases; junction bases outside the gene matches: 5. CDR3 nucleotide sequence: TGCGCCAGCAGCCCTGGACTAGCGGGAGGGCTCGAGCAGTTCTTC. Its translation is CASSPGLAGGLEQFF.